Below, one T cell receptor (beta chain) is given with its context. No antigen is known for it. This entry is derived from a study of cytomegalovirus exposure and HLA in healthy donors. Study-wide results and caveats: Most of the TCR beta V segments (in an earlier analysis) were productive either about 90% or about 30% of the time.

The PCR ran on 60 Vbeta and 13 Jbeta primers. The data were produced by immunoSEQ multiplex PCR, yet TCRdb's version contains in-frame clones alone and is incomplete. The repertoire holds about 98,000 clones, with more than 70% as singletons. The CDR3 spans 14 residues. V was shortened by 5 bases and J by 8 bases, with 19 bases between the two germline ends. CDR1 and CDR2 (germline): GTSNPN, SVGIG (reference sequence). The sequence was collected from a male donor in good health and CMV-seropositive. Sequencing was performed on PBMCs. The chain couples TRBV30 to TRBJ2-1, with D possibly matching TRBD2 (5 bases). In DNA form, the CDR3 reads TGTGCCTGGTCCTCCACGCCTACGGGGTATGAGCAGTTCTTC. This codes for CAWSSTPTGYEQFF.